This TCR beta chain was profiled in a study of T cell responses to AZD1222 COVID-19 vaccine. Looking at the study overall: Whether given at about 4 or about 12 weeks, second doses were pooled. Overall study results and limits: Researchers took repertoire samples only after the peak T cell response had come. Receipt of two AZD1222 doses was followed by a rise in Spike-specific TCR breadth and depth.

Sequencing was performed with immunoSEQ multiplex PCR; in TCRdb, only in-frame clones are kept and a portion is missing. Among tens of thousands of clones listed, around 86% were seen once. Germline CDR1 and CDR2: MNHNS and SASEGT. V was cut by 1 base and J by 8 bases, with 12 bases left in between. The CDR3 covers 14 residues. About this clone itself: Its cognate antigen is unknown.

Here the sequenced sample was peripheral blood, taken on day 0 of AZD1222 vaccination. The chain carries TRBV6-1 and TRBJ1-5; D is uncertain. This sequence was found in an adult in good health. The CDR3 protein is CASSEGVQAKPQHF. In DNA form, the CDR3 reads TGTGCCAGCAGTGAAGGTGTGCAGGCGAAGCCCCAGCATTTT.